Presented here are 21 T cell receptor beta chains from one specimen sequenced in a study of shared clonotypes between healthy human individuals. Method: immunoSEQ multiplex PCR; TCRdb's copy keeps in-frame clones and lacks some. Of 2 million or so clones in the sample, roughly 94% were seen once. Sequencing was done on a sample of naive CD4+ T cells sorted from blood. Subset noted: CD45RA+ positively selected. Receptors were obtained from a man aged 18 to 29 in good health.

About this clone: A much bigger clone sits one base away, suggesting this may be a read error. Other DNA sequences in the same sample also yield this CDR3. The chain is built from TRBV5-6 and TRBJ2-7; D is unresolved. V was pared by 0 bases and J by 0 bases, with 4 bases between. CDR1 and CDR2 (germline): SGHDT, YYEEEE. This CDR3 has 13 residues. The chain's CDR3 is CASSLGSSYEQYF. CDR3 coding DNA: TGTGCCAGCAGCTTGGGAAGCTCCTACGAGCAGTACTTC.

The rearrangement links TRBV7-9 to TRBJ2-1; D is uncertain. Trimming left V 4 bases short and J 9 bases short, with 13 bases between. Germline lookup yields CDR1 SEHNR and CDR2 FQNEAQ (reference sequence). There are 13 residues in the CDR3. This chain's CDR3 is CASSSGSFSEQFF. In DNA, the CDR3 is TGTGCCAGCAGCTCCGGATCATTCAGTGAGCAGTTCTTC.

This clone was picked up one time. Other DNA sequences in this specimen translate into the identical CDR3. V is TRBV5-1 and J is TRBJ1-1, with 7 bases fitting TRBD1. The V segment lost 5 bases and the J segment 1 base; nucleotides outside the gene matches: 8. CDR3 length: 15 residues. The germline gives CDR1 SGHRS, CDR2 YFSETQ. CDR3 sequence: CASSLRTGANTEAFF. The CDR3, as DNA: TGCGCCAGCAGTTTAAGGACAGGAGCGAACACTGAAGCTTTCTTT.

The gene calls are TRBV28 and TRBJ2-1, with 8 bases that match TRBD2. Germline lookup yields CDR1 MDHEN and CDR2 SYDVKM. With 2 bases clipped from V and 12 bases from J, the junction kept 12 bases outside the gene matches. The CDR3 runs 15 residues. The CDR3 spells CASSLASRGGPGQFF. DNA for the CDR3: TGTGCCAGCAGTTTAGCGTCTCGGGGGGGCCCCGGGCAGTTCTTC.

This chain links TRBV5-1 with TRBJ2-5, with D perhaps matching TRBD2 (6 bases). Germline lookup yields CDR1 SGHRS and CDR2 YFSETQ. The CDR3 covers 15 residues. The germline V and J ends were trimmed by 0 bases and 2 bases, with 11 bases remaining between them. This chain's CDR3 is CASSLGRAPQETQYF. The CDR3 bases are TGCGCCAGCAGCTTGGGGAGGGCCCCACAAGAGACCCAGTACTTC.

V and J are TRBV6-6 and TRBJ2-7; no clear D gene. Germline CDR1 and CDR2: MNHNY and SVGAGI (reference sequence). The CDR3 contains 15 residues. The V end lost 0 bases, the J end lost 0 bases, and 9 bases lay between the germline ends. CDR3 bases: TGTGCCAGCAGTTACTCGGGGTCCCCCTCCTACGAGCAGTACTTC. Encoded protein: CASSYSGSPSYEQYF.

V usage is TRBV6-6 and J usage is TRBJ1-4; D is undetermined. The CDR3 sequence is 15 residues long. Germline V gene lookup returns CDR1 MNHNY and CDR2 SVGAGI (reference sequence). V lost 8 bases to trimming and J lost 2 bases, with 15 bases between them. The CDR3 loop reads CASVSSLPTNEKLFF. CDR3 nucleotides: TGTGCCAGCGTTAGCTCACTACCCACTAATGAAAAACTGTTTTTT.

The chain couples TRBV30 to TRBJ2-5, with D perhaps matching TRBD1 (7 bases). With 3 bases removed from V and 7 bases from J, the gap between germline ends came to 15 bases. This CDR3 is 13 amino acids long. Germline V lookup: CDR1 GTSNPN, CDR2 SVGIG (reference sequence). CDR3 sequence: CAWRATGTGTQYF. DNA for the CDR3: TGTGCCTGGAGAGCGACAGGGACTGGGACCCAGTACTTC.

CDR3 protein: CASSYAGDTVEAFF. CDR3 DNA: TGTGCCAGCAGTTACGCAGGGGACACCGTTGAAGCTTTCTTT. This rearrangement joins TRBV6-5 to TRBJ1-1, with a possible D match to TRBD1 (6 bases). Germline V gives CDR1 MNHEY, CDR2 SVGAGI. This CDR3 has 14 residues. The V gene lost 2 bases and the J gene lost 7 bases, with 14 bases spanning the gap.

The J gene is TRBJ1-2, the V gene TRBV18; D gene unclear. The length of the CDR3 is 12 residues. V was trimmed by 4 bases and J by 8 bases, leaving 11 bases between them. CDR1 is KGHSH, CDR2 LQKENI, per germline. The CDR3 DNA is TGTGCCAGCTCACGGGGAGACGGGGGCTACACCTTC. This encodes CASSRGDGGYTF.

The chain's CDR3 is CASRQGSADERETQYF. In nucleotides, the CDR3 is TGTGCCAGCAGACAGGGGTCAGCGGACGAGCGGGAGACCCAGTACTTC. The V and J genes are TRBV6-6 and TRBJ2-5, with TRBD1 matching over 7 bases. CDR1 MNHNY and CDR2 SVGAGI come from the germline V gene (reference sequence). The CDR3 runs 16 residues. The J segment lost 5 bases and the V segment lost 6 bases, leaving 15 bases of the junction unmatched.

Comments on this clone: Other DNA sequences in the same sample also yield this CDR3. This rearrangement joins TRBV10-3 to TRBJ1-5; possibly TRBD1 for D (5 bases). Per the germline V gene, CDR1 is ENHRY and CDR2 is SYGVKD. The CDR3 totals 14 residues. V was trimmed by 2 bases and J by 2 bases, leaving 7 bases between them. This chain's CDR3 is CAISERRGNQPQHF. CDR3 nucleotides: TGTGCCATCAGTGAGCGCAGGGGCAATCAGCCCCAGCATTTT.

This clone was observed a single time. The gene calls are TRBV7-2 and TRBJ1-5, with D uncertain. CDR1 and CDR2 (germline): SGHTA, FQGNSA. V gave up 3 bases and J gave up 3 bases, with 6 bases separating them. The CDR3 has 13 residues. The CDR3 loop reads CASSFGPNQPQHF. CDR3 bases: TGTGCCAGCAGCTTTGGGCCCAATCAGCCCCAGCATTTT.

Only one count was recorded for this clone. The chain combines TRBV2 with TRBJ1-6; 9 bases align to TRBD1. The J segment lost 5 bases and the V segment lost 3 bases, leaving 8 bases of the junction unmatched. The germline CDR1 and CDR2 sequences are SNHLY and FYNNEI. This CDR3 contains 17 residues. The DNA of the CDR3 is TGTGCCAGCAGTGAGACTCTGGGACAGGGCCATAATTCACCCCTCCACTTT. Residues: CASSETLGQGHNSPLHF.

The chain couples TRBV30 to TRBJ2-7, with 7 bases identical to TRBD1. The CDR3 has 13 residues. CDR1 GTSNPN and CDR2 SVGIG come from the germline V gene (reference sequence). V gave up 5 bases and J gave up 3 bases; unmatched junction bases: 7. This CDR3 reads CAWDRVGGYEQYF. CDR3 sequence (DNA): TGTGCCTGGGACAGGGTTGGGGGCTACGAGCAGTACTTC.

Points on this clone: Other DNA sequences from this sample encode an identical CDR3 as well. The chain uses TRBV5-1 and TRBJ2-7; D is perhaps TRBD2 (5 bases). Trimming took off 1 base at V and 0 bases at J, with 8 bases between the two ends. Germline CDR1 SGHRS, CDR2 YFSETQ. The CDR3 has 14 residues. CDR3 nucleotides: TGCGCCAGCAGCTTGTCCAGCGGCTCCTACGAGCAGTACTTC. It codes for CASSLSSGSYEQYF. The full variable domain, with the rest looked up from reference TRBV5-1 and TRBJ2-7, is KAGVTQTPRYLIKTRGQQVTLSCSPISGHRSVSWYQQTPGQGLQFLFEYFSETQRNKGNFPGRFSGRQFSNSRSEMNVSTLELGDSALYLCASSLSSGSYEQYFGPGTRLTVT.

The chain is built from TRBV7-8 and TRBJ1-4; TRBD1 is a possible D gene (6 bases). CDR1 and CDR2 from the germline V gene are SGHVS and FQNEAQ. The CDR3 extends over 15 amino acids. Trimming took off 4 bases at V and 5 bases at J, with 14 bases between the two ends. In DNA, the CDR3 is TGTGCCAGCAGCTCATCGGACAGTCCGAATGAAAAACTGTTTTTT. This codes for CASSSSDSPNEKLFF.

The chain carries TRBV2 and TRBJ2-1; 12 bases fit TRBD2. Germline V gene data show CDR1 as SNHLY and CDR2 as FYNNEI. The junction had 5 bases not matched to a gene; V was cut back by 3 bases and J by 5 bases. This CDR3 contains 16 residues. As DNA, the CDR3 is TGTGCCAGCAGTGACGGACTAGCGGGGAGAAACAATGAGCAGTTCTTC. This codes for CASSDGLAGRNNEQFF.

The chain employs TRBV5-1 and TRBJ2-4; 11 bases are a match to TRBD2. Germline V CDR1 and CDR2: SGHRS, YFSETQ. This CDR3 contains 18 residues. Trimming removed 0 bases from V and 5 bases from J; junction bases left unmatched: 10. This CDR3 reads CASSLGVAGGPRENIQYF. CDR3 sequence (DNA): TGCGCCAGCAGCTTGGGAGTAGCGGGAGGGCCGAGGGAAAACATTCAGTACTTC.

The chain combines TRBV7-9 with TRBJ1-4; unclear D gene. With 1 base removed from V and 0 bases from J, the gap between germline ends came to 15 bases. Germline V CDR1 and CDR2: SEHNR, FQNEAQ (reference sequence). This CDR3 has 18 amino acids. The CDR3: CASSLVLQKQSTNEKLFF. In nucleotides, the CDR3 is TGTGCCAGCAGCTTAGTTTTACAGAAACAATCAACTAATGAAAAACTGTTTTTT.

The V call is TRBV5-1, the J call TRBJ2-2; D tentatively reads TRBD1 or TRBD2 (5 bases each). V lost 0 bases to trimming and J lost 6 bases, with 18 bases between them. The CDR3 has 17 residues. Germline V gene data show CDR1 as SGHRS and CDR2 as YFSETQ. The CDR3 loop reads CASSLVSPVRGAGELFF. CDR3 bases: TGCGCCAGCAGCTTGGTATCCCCGGTTAGGGGAGCCGGGGAGCTGTTTTTT.